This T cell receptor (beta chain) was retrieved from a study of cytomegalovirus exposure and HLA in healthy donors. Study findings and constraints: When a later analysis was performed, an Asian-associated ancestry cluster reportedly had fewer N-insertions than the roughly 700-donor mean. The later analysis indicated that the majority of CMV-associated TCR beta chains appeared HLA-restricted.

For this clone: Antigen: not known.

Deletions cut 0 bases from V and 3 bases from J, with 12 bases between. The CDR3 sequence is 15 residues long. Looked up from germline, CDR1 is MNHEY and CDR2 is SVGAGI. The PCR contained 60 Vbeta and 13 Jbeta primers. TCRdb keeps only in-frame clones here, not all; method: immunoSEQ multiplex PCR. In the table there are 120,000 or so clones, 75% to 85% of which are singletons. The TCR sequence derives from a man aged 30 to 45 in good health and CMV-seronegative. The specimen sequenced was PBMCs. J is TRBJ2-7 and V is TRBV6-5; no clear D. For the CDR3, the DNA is TGTGCCAGCAGTTACTCATCAGGATCTCTCTACGAGCAGTACTTC. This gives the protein CASSYSSGSLYEQYF.